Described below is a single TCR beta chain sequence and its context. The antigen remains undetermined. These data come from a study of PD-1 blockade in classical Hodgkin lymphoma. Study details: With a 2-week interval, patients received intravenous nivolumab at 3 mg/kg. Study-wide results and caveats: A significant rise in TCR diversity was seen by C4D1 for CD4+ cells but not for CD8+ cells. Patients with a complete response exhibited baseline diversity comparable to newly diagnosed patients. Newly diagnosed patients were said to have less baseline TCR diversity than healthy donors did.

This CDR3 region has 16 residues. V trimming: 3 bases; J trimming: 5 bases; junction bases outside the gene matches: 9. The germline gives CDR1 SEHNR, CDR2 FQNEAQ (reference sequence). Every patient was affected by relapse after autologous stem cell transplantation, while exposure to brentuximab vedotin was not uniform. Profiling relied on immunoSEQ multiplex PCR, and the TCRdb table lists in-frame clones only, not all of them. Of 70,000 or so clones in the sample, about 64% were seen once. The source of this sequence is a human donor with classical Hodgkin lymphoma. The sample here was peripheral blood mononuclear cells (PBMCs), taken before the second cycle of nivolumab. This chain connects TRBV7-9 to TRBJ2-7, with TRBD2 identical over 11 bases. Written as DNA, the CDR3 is TGTGCCAGCAGCTTTACTAGCGGGAGCTTCGGGGACGAGCAGTACTTC. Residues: CASSFTSGSFGDEQYF.